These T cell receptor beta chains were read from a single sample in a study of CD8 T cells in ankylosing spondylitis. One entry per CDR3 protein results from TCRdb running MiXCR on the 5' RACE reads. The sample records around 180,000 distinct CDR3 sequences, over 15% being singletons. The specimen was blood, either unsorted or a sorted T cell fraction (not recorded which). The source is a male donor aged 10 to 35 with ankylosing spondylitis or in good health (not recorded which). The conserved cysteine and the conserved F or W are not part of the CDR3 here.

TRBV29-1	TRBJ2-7	SVDAGTGAYEQY
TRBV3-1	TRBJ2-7	ASSQGLAGGSDEQY
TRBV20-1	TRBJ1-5	SARSIRGQGNQPQH
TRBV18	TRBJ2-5	ASSPPAGVQETQY
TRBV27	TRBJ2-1	ASSLFSNNEQF
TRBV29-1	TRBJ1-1	SVDLVRTEAF
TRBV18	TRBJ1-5	ASSPEINQPQH
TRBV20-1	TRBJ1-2	SARDTASYGYT
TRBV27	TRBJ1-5	ASSLWAGNQPQH
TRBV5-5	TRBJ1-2	ASRETGRDYGYT
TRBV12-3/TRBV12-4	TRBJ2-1	ASSLGSTHGDEQF
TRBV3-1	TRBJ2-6	ASSPGTVSGANVLT
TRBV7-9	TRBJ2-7	ASSFPGLGSPEQY
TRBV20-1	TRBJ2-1	SAPGGPLA
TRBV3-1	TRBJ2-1	ASSPRSPVRAYEQF
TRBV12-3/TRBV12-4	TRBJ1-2	ASSLAGAAYGYT
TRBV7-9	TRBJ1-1	ASSLGTGANTEAF
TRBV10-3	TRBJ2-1	AITGTISSSYNEQF
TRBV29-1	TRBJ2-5	SVDSRVQETQY
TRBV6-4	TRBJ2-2	ASSAAGMDTGELF
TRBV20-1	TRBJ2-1	SAHPLADNYNEQF
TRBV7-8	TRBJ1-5	ASRPGVGGGNQPQH
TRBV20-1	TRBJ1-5	SAGRQGGDQPQH
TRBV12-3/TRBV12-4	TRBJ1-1	ASSPKANTEAF
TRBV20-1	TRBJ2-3	SASPDTQY
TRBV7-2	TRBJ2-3	ASSYSFGNTQY
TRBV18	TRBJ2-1	ASSKDRKSSYNEQF
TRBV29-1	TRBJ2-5	SKSVGETQY
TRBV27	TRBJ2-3	ASRGQGGADTQY
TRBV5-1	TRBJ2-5	ASSQGQLYQETQY